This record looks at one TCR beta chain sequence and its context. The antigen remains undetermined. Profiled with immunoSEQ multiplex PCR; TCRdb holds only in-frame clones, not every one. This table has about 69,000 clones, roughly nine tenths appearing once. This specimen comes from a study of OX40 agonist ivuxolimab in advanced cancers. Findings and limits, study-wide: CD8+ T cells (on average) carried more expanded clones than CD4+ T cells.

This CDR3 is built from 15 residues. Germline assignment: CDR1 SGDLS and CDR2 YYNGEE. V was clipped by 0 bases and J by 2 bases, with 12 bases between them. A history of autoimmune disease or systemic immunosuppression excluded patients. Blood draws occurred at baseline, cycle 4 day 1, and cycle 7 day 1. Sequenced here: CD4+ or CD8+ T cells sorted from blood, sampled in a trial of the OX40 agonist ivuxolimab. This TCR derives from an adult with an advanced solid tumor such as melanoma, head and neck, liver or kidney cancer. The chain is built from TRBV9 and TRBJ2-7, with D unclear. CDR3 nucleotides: TGTGCCAGCAGCGTAGACCACGGCGGAGCCTACGAGCAGTACTTC. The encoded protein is CASSVDHGGAYEQYF.